The present entry profiles one T cell receptor (beta chain) with its context. The antigen is unknown. This record belongs to a study of PD-1 blockade in classical Hodgkin lymphoma. General study points: Those starting nivolumab under 1 year post-ASCT were excluded. Before treatment, complete responders showed about the same diversity as newly diagnosed patients. The CD4+ diversity rise by C4D1 was clearest in complete responders. Why repertoires differed is undefined; disease activity or prior therapy possibly contributed.

The junction had 8 bases not matched to a gene; V was cut back by 0 bases and J by 10 bases. There are 16 residues in the CDR3. Germline V lookup: CDR1 LGHNA, CDR2 YSLEER. The table came from immunoSEQ multiplex PCR; TCRdb's copy has only in-frame clones and leaves some out. The sample shows about 8,500 clones, roughly 87% of them seen only once. The time point denotes: cycle 4 day 1 (C4D1), after more than five weeks of nivolumab. Each and every patient relapsed after autologous stem cell transplantation, and patients got differing brentuximab vedotin exposure. This chain uses TRBV4-3 with TRBJ1-6; 8 bases are shared with TRBD1. Sample: peripheral blood mononuclear cells (PBMCs), taken before the fourth cycle of nivolumab. This receptor was obtained from a human donor with classical Hodgkin lymphoma. For the CDR3, the DNA is TGCGCCAGCAGCCAAGATCTGGACAGGGCTCGGTCACCCCTCCACTTT. This gives the protein CASSQDLDRARSPLHF.